One and the same sample provided the 32 T cell receptor beta chains below, sequenced in a study of T cells after yellow fever vaccination. Using its own MiXCR run on the 5' RACE reads, TCRdb lists one record per CDR3 protein. This table holds nearly 350,000 distinct CDR3 sequences, roughly 8% found once. The input for sequencing was PBMCs, taken about 41 days after the first yellow fever vaccination. These receptors all come from a man aged 18-30 years who received the YFV17D yellow fever vaccine.

The V and J genes are TRBV20-1 and TRBJ1-2; 8 bases line up with TRBD1. CDR3 length equals 15 residues. The J segment lost 5 bases and the V segment lost 3 bases, leaving 11 bases of the junction unmatched. CDR1 and CDR2 (germline): DFQATT, SNEGSKA (reference sequence). The CDR3 here is CSARLTWGQAYGYTF. CDR3 DNA: TGCAGTGCTAGGTTAACCTGGGGACAGGCATATGGCTACACCTTC.

The rearrangement uses TRBV5-1 and TRBJ1-1; TRBD1 agrees at 9 bases. Germline V CDR1 and CDR2: SGHRS, YFSETQ. The CDR3 covers 15 residues. V shed 2 bases and J 5 bases; nucleotides not matched to a gene: 7. The CDR3 DNA reads as TGCGCCAGCAGCTTTGACAGGGGGAGTAAAACTGAAGCTTTCTTT. Translating gives CASSFDRGSKTEAFF.

The V and J genes are TRBV7-6 and TRBJ2-7; D is undetermined. This CDR3 has 14 amino acids. The V and J ends lost 1 base and 1 base respectively, with 8 bases between them. Germline assignment: CDR1 SGHVS and CDR2 FNYEAQ. CDR3 region: CASSLGTESYEQYF. The DNA of the CDR3 is TGTGCCAGCAGCTTAGGGACGGAATCCTACGAGCAGTACTTC.

This clonotype turned up a few times. The chain joins TRBV10-3 to TRBJ2-7; no reliable D call. Germline assignment: CDR1 ENHRY and CDR2 SYGVKD. Trimming shortened V by 4 bases and J by 5 bases, and 12 bases separated the two germline ends. This CDR3 comprises 13 residues. CDR3 in amino acids: CAISAAAPDEQYF. The CDR3 DNA reads as TGTGCCATCAGTGCCGCCGCTCCGGACGAGCAGTACTTC.

The table lists this clonotype with many counts. V is TRBV20-1 and J is TRBJ2-3; 11 bases are shared with TRBD2. Per germline, CDR1 DFQATT and CDR2 SNEGSKA (reference sequence). The CDR3 spans 15 residues. J gave up 5 bases and V 4 bases, and 8 bases lay outside the gene matches. CDR3 nucleotide sequence: TGCAGTGCTATCAATAGCGGGGGGGCGATAGATACGCAGTATTTT. Translating gives CSAINSGGAIDTQYF.

This clonotype turned up a few times. V and J are TRBV15 and TRBJ2-2, with TRBD2 identical over 7 bases. The CDR3 is 14 amino acids. V gave up 6 bases and J gave up 0 bases; unmatched junction bases: 1. Germline-derived CDR1 and CDR2 are LNHNV and YYDKDF (reference sequence). The CDR3 region is CATRAGANTGELFF. CDR3 coding DNA: TGTGCCACCAGGGCGGGGGCGAACACCGGGGAGCTGTTTTTT.

This sequence joins TRBV18 and TRBJ1-1; no clear D. This CDR3 spans 15 amino acids. Germline lookup yields CDR1 KGHSH and CDR2 LQKENI. Trimming cost V 2 bases and J 2 bases, with 12 bases left between them. The CDR3 protein is CASSPGKGFNTEAFF. The CDR3, as DNA: TGTGCCAGCTCACCAGGAAAGGGATTCAACACTGAAGCTTTCTTT.

The chain uses TRBV7-9 and TRBJ1-4; D unresolved. V was cut by 8 bases and J by 0 bases, with 13 bases left in between. The CDR3 runs 15 residues. Germline V gene lookup returns CDR1 SEHNR and CDR2 FQNEAQ (reference sequence). CDR3 coding DNA: TGTGCCAGCGGGCCCTGGGGATCAACTAATGAAAAACTGTTTTTT. Its protein is CASGPWGSTNEKLFF.

The V and J genes are TRBV7-6 and TRBJ2-7; no firm D call. V lost 1 base and J 0 bases, leaving 4 bases between the germline ends. The CDR3 totals 13 residues. CDR1 and CDR2 (germline): SGHVS, FNYEAQ. The CDR3 DNA is TGTGCCAGCAGCTTAGTCTCCTCCTACGAGCAGTACTTC. It is translated as CASSLVSSYEQYF.

The sample holds a few counts of this clonotype. The CDR3 loop is CASSLRAGGYNEQFF. For the CDR3, the DNA is TGTGCCAGCAGTTTGAGGGCGGGGGGCTACAATGAGCAGTTCTTC. The V call is TRBV28, the J call TRBJ2-1; 8 positions agree with TRBD2. Germline V CDR1 and CDR2: MDHEN, SYDVKM. The CDR3 extends over 15 amino acids. V dropped 3 bases and J dropped 3; count of bases not matched to a gene: 4.

This clonotype was found a few times. This chain links TRBV7-9 with TRBJ1-2; unclear D gene. Trimming took off 1 base at V and 8 bases at J, with 14 bases between the two ends. Per germline, CDR1 SEHNR and CDR2 FQNEAQ (reference sequence). This CDR3 contains 14 residues. The CDR3 here is CASSLERVRGGYTF. CDR3 nucleotide sequence: TGTGCCAGCAGCTTAGAAAGAGTCCGCGGGGGCTACACCTTC.

The chain is built from TRBV5-4 and TRBJ2-1, with 12 nucleotides matching TRBD2. CDR1 and CDR2 (germline): SGHNT, YYREEE (reference sequence). The CDR3 length is 16 residues. The trim removed 4 bases at V and 3 bases at J, leaving 5 bases unmatched. The CDR3 reads CASSRTSGGIYNEQFF. CDR3 bases: TGTGCCAGCAGCAGAACTAGCGGGGGGATCTACAATGAGCAGTTCTTC.

The chain combines TRBV4-3 with TRBJ2-1; D might be TRBD2 (6 bases). The CDR3 totals 17 residues. V was shortened by 0 bases and J by 9 bases, with 21 bases between the two germline ends. The germline gives CDR1 LGHNA, CDR2 YSLEER. CDR3 sequence reads: CASSQDYAGSGSGEQFF. Written as DNA, the CDR3 is TGCGCCAGCAGCCAAGATTATGCGGGTAGCGGCTCCGGTGAGCAGTTCTTC.

This clonotype was found many times. This sequence joins TRBV4-3 and TRBJ1-1; 7 bases are a match to TRBD1. The CDR3 totals 15 residues. From germline, CDR1 is LGHNA and CDR2 YSLEER. V was pared by 4 bases and J by 0 bases, with 5 bases of the junction left unmatched. The CDR3 DNA follows: TGCGCCAGCAGCCTAGGACAGGTCATGAACACTGAAGCTTTCTTT. Amino acids: CASSLGQVMNTEAFF.

This clonotype turned up a few times. The chain uses TRBV9 and TRBJ2-2; 7 bases line up with TRBD1. The CDR3 totals 15 residues. The V segment lost 1 base and the J segment 6 bases; nucleotides outside the gene matches: 6. The V gene's germline CDR1 is SGDLS and CDR2 YYNGEE. DNA of the CDR3: TGTGCCAGCAGCGTAAGGGGGCTCTCGGCCGGGGAGCTGTTTTTT. The encoded protein is CASSVRGLSAGELFF.

The chain joins TRBV6-5 to TRBJ2-1; the match to TRBD2 covers 10 bases. Trimming cost V 2 bases and J 8 bases; bases outside gene matches: 9. CDR3 length: 16 residues. Looked up from germline, CDR1 is MNHEY and CDR2 is SVGAGI. CDR3 coding DNA: TGTGCCAGCAGTTACCCCAGGGTACTAGCGGGGTATGAGCAGTTCTTC. Residues: CASSYPRVLAGYEQFF.

This sequence joins TRBV20-1 and TRBJ1-5; possibly TRBD1 for D (5 bases). The germline V gene has CDR1 DFQATT and CDR2 SNEGSKA (reference sequence). V was shortened by 5 bases and J by 1 base, with 18 bases between the two germline ends. There are 16 residues in the CDR3. CDR3 DNA: TGCAGTGCTTCTCCTTCGCAGGGAATGAGCAATCAGCCCCAGCATTTT. This translates into CSASPSQGMSNQPQHF.

This clonotype was detected a few times. The chain employs TRBV20-1 and TRBJ2-7; TRBD1 aligns across 8 bases. V shed 6 bases, J shed 0 bases, and the junction held 4 bases outside the gene matches. The CDR3 consists of 13 residues. Germline CDR1 and CDR2: DFQATT and SNEGSKA (reference sequence). The CDR3 protein is CSARTGLSYEQYF. The CDR3, as DNA: TGCAGTGCCAGGACAGGGCTCTCCTACGAGCAGTACTTC.

V usage is TRBV6-1 and J usage is TRBJ1-1; a weak D match, TRBD1 (5 bases). Germline V lookup: CDR1 MNHNS, CDR2 SASEGT. The V gene lost 4 bases and the J gene lost 4 bases, with 16 bases spanning the gap. The CDR3 consists of 15 residues. The DNA of the CDR3 is TGTGCCAGCAGTGCTTACCTAAACGGGGGCACTGAAGCTTTCTTT. This codes for CASSAYLNGGTEAFF.

This sequence joins TRBV11-2 and TRBJ1-1; tentatively, D is TRBD1 (5 bases). Germline loops: CDR1 SGHAT, CDR2 FQNNGV. This CDR3 has 15 residues. Trimming shortened V by 5 bases and J by 5 bases, and 18 bases separated the two germline ends. This chain's CDR3 is CASSPRGGIGTEAFF. The CDR3 nucleotides are TGTGCCAGCAGCCCCCGGGGGGGGATTGGTACTGAAGCTTTCTTT. The whole variable domain, filled in from reference TRBV11-2 and TRBJ1-1, reads EAGVAQSPRYKIIEKRQSVAFWCNPISGHATLYWYQQILGQGPKLLIQFQNNGVVDDSQLPKDRFSAERLKGVDSTLKIQPAKLEDSAVYLCASSPRGGIGTEAFFGQGTRLTVV.

This clonotype occurred many times. The chain has TRBV7-2 and TRBJ1-6; D unclear. Germline-derived CDR1 and CDR2 are SGHTA and FQGNSA. The V and J ends lost 6 bases and 5 bases respectively, with 14 bases between them. There are 15 residues in the CDR3. The CDR3 nucleotides read TGTGCCAGCAGGGAGGAGGACGTCCATAATTCACCCCTCCACTTT. Protein sequence: CASREEDVHNSPLHF.

This clonotype has at least ten counts. CDR3 bases: TGTGCCAGCAGTCACAGGGCTAATGAGCAGTTCTTC. As protein: CASSHRANEQFF. The rearrangement joins TRBV6-2 or TRBV6-3 to TRBJ2-1, with D possibly being TRBD1 (6 bases). V lost 5 bases and J lost 7, with 9 bases in between. The CDR3 length is 12 residues. The germline CDR1 and CDR2 sequences are MNHEY and SVGEGT.

The table lists this clonotype with a few counts. A junction boundary mismatches the germline segment, possibly from a read error. The V and J genes are TRBV7-7 and TRBJ2-1; TRBD2 agrees at 9 bases. Germline-derived CDR1 and CDR2 are SSHAT and FNYEAQ (reference sequence). The CDR3 contains 15 residues. The CDR3 region is CASSRSGGVAGEQFF. CDR3 sequence (DNA): TGTGCTAGCAGCCGTAGCGGGGGTGTCGCGGGTGAGCAGTTCTTC.

The V call is TRBV24-1, the J call TRBJ2-3, with 10 bases that match TRBD2. The CDR3 runs 18 residues. The germline V gene has CDR1 KGHDR and CDR2 SFDVKD. Unmatched junction bases numbered 8, after V lost 1 base and J lost 2 bases. CDR3 sequence reads: CATSDFRGLAGATDTQYF. The CDR3 bases are TGTGCCACCAGTGATTTTAGGGGTCTAGCGGGGGCCACAGATACGCAGTATTTT.

The chain is built from TRBV7-2 and TRBJ2-3; 7 bases are shared with TRBD1. Trimming cost V 1 base and J 8 bases; bases outside gene matches: 6. Germline assignment: CDR1 SGHTA and CDR2 FQGNSA. This CDR3 has 14 residues. As DNA, the CDR3 is TGTGCCAGCAGCTTAGGCACAGGGGCCGCTACGCAGTATTTT. Residues: CASSLGTGAATQYF.

This clonotype turned up a few times. The V call is TRBV7-9, the J call TRBJ2-1; 10 nucleotides agree with TRBD2. Trimming took 3 bases from V and 8 from J; bases not matched to a gene: 7. CDR3 length equals 15 residues. From germline, CDR1 is SEHNR and CDR2 FQNEAQ (reference sequence). As DNA, the CDR3 is TGTGCCAGCAGCTTGAAGCGGGGGGGCCTCGATGAGCAGTTCTTC. Its translation is CASSLKRGGLDEQFF.

The sample holds a few counts of this clonotype. This chain connects TRBV4-1 to TRBJ2-5; D not resolved. Germline assignment: CDR1 MGHRA and CDR2 YSYEKL. Trimming cost V 0 bases and J 4 bases, with 6 bases left between them. CDR3 length: 13 amino acids. Here the CDR3 reads CASSQEMVETQYF. The CDR3 region has the DNA TGCGCCAGCAGCCAAGAAATGGTAGAGACCCAGTACTTC.

The chain recombines TRBV5-1 with TRBJ2-5, with 7 bases lining up with TRBD1. The germline CDR1 and CDR2 sequences are SGHRS and YFSETQ. This CDR3 spans 15 amino acids. The junction had 8 bases not matched to a gene; V was cut back by 2 bases and J by 4 bases. The CDR3 coding sequence is TGCGCCAGCAGCTTAGGGGGCGCGGTGGCAGAGACCCAGTACTTC. It specifies CASSLGGAVAETQYF. Full variable domain (remainder filled in from reference TRBV5-1 and TRBJ2-5): KAGVTQTPRYLIKTRGQQVTLSCSPISGHRSVSWYQQTPGQGLQFLFEYFSETQRNKGNFPGRFSGRQFSNSRSEMNVSTLELGDSALYLCASSLGGAVAETQYFGPGTRLLVL.

This clonotype was counted only a few times. The CDR3 loop reads CSAREPSGGAHNEQFF. DNA for the CDR3: TGCAGTGCTAGAGAGCCTAGCGGGGGGGCCCACAATGAGCAGTTCTTC. This rearrangement joins TRBV20-1 to TRBJ2-1, with TRBD2 identical over 12 bases. The CDR3 spans 16 residues. The V segment lost 0 bases and the J segment 5 bases; nucleotides outside the gene matches: 5. The germline V gene has CDR1 DFQATT and CDR2 SNEGSKA (reference sequence).

The chain employs TRBV27 and TRBJ1-1; D uncertain. Germline values: CDR1 MNHEY, CDR2 SMNVEV (reference sequence). CDR3 length: 15 amino acids. V lost 4 bases, J lost 0 bases, and 12 bases lay in between. For the CDR3, the DNA is TGTGCCAGCAGTTCAGATGTATTATTGAACACTGAAGCTTTCTTT. As protein: CASSSDVLLNTEAFF.

The sample holds a few counts of this clonotype. The chain carries TRBV24-1 and TRBJ2-2, with 10 bases identical to TRBD1. J lost 6 bases, V lost 9 bases, and 12 bases had no gene match. The CDR3 extends over 16 amino acids. The germline V gene has CDR1 KGHDR and CDR2 SFDVKD. The CDR3 spells CATGGRQGAGSGELFF. The CDR3, as DNA: TGTGCCACCGGGGGACGACAGGGGGCAGGGTCCGGGGAGCTGTTTTTT.

The gene calls are TRBV20-1 and TRBJ1-2; D uncertain. Deletions cut 0 bases from V and 3 bases from J, with 8 bases between. The CDR3 runs to 13 residues. The germline gives CDR1 DFQATT, CDR2 SNEGSKA (reference sequence). CDR3 in DNA: TGCAGTGCTAGAGAGATCGGGGACTATGGCTACACCTTC. It yields the protein CSAREIGDYGYTF.